A single sample is the source of the 15 T cell receptor beta chains below, sequenced in a study of T cell responses to AZD1222 COVID-19 vaccine (dated by TCRdb to about 2021). The library was made by the immunoSEQ multiplex PCR assay. What TCRdb holds here is the immuneACCESS table cut down to in-frame rearrangements. Part of the clones is not present; checked against another copy, under half of the missing clones reflect an unresolved V gene, and the others are unexplained. The table for this sample lists nearly 55,000 clones; roughly 90% of them were counted only once. The top ten clonotypes cover approximately 14% of the sample. Taken with the paper, the label for time point translates to: about 28 days (+/-7) after the second vaccine dose. The specimen was peripheral blood, collected 28 days after the second AZD1222 dose. These receptors all come from an adult who received the AZD1222 COVID-19 vaccine.

The gene calls are TRBV19 and TRBJ2-1; D is possibly TRBD1 (6 bases). The V end lost 10 bases, the J end lost 5 bases, and 18 bases lay between the germline ends. The V gene's germline CDR1 is LNHDA and CDR2 SQIVND (reference sequence). The CDR3 is 14 residues long. CDR3 sequence reads: CATTFRDKNNEQFF. The CDR3 nucleotides are TGTGCCACCACGTTCCGGGACAAAAACAATGAGCAGTTCTTC.

CDR3 nucleotide sequence: TGTGCCAGCAGCCGCCGACCCGACTACGAGCAGTACTTC. Protein product: CASSRRPDYEQYF. The chain couples TRBV6-5 to TRBJ2-7; D unclear. The CDR3 has 13 amino acids. The ends were cut back, 6 bases at V and 3 bases at J, with 12 bases in the middle. Per germline, CDR1 MNHEY and CDR2 SVGAGI.

This clone was detected only once. The CDR3: CASSFERNNEQFF. The CDR3 nucleotides read TGTGCCAGCAGCTTTGAGCGGAACAATGAGCAGTTCTTC. J is TRBJ2-1 and V is TRBV7-2, with TRBD2 as a possible D gene (5 bases). Germline assignment: CDR1 SGHTA and CDR2 FQGNSA. This CDR3 spans 13 amino acids. Trimming took 3 bases from V and 5 from J, leaving 8 bases between them.

J is TRBJ2-7 and V is TRBV28; perhaps TRBD2 as D (6 bases). This CDR3 contains 15 residues. Per germline, CDR1 MDHEN and CDR2 SYDVKM. Trimming left V 2 bases short and J 0 bases short, with 11 bases between. The DNA of the CDR3 is TGTGCCAGCAGTTTAGGTAGCGGCAACTCCTACGAGCAGTACTTC. Translating it yields CASSLGSGNSYEQYF. Drawing the rest from reference TRBV28 and TRBJ2-7, the complete variable domain is DVKVTQSSRYLVKRTGEKVFLECVQDMDHENMFWYRQDPGLGLRLIYFSYDVKMKEKGDIPEGYSVSREKKERFSLILESASTNQTSMYLCASSLGSGNSYEQYFGPGTRLTVT.

The V call is TRBV5-4, the J call TRBJ1-3, with D unresolved. Germline-derived CDR1 and CDR2 are SGHNT and YYREEE (reference sequence). V was pared by 3 bases and J by 0 bases, with 10 bases between. The CDR3 has 15 amino acids. CDR3 loop: CASSSNTYSGNTIYF. DNA of the CDR3: TGTGCCAGCAGCTCCAATACTTACTCTGGAAACACCATATATTTT.

The CDR3 region is CASRGGQLYHYGYTF. The CDR3 DNA follows: TGTGCCAGCAGGGGGGGGCAACTATACCACTATGGCTACACCTTC. J is TRBJ1-2 and V is TRBV27; weak D call: TRBD1 (6 bases). The CDR3 has 15 amino acids. Germline V gene lookup returns CDR1 MNHEY and CDR2 SMNVEV (reference sequence). V lost 6 bases to trimming and J lost 3 bases, with 17 bases between them.

This clone showed up just once. The chain links TRBV29-1 to TRBJ1-1; D is ambiguous. Germline CDR1 reads SQVTM; CDR2 reads ANQGSEA. The CDR3 has 12 amino acids. Trimming left V 3 bases short and J 5 bases short, with 10 bases between. The CDR3 DNA sequence: TGCAGCGTTGAGCATGGGGAGACTGAAGCTTTCTTT. It yields the protein CSVEHGETEAFF. The full variable domain, rest sourced from reference TRBV29-1 and TRBJ1-1, is SAVISQKPSRDICQRGTSLTIQCQVDSQVTMMFWYRQQPGQSLTLIATANQGSEATYESGFVIDKFPISRPNLTFSTLTVSNMSPEDSSIYLCSVEHGETEAFFGQGTRLTVV.

This rearrangement joins TRBV7-2 to TRBJ2-2; 9 bases match TRBD2. Germline CDR1 is SGHTA and CDR2 is FQGNSA. V dropped 3 bases and J dropped 1; count of bases not matched to a gene: 9. The CDR3 runs 18 residues. This chain's CDR3 is CASSFRREGRMNTGELFF. For the CDR3, the DNA is TGTGCCAGCAGCTTCAGGCGGGAGGGCCGGATGAACACCGGGGAGCTGTTTTTT.

The chain is built from TRBV6-2 or TRBV6-3 and TRBJ1-6; D is undetermined. V was pared by 5 bases and J by 13 bases, with 18 bases between. CDR1 and CDR2 (germline): MNHEY, SVGEGT. CDR3 length equals 14 residues. CDR3 in amino acids: CASSPRIAGMPLHF. DNA for the CDR3: TGTGCCAGCAGTCCCAGGATCGCGGGGATGCCCCTCCACTTT.

The chain couples TRBV19 to TRBJ1-2; no definite D call. The CDR3 runs 16 residues. V lost 1 base, J lost 2 bases, and 14 bases lay in between. Germline CDR1 reads LNHDA; CDR2 reads SQIVND (reference sequence). The CDR3 reads CASSIVRTESNYGYTF. The CDR3 nucleotides read TGTGCCAGTAGTATAGTTCGGACCGAATCCAACTATGGCTACACCTTC.

V gene TRBV4-1 combines with J gene TRBJ1-1, with D unresolved. The V end was cut by 3 bases, the J end by 3 bases, with 11 bases between. The CDR3 sequence is 14 residues long. The V gene's germline CDR1 is MGHRA and CDR2 YSYEKL. CDR3 residues: CASSQLGQHTEAFF. CDR3 coding DNA: TGCGCCAGCAGCCAGTTAGGTCAGCACACTGAAGCTTTCTTT.

The chain carries TRBV7-2 and TRBJ2-7; 14 bases map to TRBD2. The CDR3 is 18 residues long. CDR1 and CDR2 from the germline V gene are SGHTA and FQGNSA. V trimming: 8 bases; J trimming: 6 bases; junction bases outside the gene matches: 18. The CDR3 DNA sequence: TGTGCCAGCCTTCCCGGGACTAGCGGGAGTCGATCTCTGTCCGAGCAGTACTTC. Encoded protein: CASLPGTSGSRSLSEQYF.

Remarks on this clone: One end of the junction does not line up with germline, which may come from a read error. The chain uses TRBV6-6 and TRBJ1-1; 7 bases match TRBD1. CDR3 length: 12 residues. Germline V gives CDR1 MNHNY, CDR2 SVGAGI (reference sequence). CDR3 protein: CASSAGGDRELF. CDR3 in DNA: TGTGCCAGCAGTGCAGGGGGTGACAGGGAGCTATTT.

The V gene is TRBV6-4, the J gene TRBJ1-1; D might be TRBD1 (5 bases). V was trimmed by 2 bases and J by 4 bases, leaving 14 bases between them. The CDR3 loop spans 15 amino acids. From germline, CDR1 is MRHNA and CDR2 SNTAGT. This CDR3 is CASSDQRGNPTEAFF. DNA of the CDR3: TGTGCCAGCAGTGACCAACGGGGCAACCCCACTGAAGCTTTCTTT.

The J gene is TRBJ1-4, the V gene TRBV13; 7 nucleotides align to TRBD1. Germline V gene lookup returns CDR1 PRHDT and CDR2 FYEKMQ (reference sequence). There are 18 residues in the CDR3. With V trimmed by 5 bases and J by 0 bases, 12 bases remained unmatched. CDR3 DNA: TGTGCCAGCAGCCTAAGACAGGGCTCAGTATCAACTAATGAAAAACTGTTTTTT. Translated: CASSLRQGSVSTNEKLFF.